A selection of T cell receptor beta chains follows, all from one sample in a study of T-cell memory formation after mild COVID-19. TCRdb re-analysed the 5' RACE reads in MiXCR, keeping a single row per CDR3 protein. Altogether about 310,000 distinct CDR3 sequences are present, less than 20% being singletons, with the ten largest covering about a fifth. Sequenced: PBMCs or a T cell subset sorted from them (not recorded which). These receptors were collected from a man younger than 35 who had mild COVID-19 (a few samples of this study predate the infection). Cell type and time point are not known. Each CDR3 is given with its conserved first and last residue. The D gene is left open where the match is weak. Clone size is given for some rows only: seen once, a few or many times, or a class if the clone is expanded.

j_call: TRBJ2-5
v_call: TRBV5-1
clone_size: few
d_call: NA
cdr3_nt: TGCGCCAGCAGCTTGGAACAGGCCCAGTACTTC
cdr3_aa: CASSLEQAQYF

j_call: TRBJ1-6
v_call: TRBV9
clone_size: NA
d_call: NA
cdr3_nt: TGTGCCAGCTTCATAAGGGGGTCACCCCTCCACTTT
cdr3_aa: CASFIRGSPLHF

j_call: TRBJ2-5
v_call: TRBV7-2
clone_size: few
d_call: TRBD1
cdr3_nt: TGTGCCAGCAGCTTCCGGACAGGGCTGGGAGAGACCCAGTACTTC
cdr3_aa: CASSFRTGLGETQYF

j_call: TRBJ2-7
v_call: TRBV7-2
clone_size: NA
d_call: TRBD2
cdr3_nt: TGTGCCAGCAGCTTGGCCGGGACTAGGTTTTACGAGCAGTACTTC
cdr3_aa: CASSLAGTRFYEQYF

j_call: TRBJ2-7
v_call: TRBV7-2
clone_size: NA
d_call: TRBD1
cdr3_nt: TGTGCCAGCAGTTTAGCCGGGACAGGGGTCCCCTACGAGCAGTACTTC
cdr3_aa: CASSLAGTGVPYEQYF

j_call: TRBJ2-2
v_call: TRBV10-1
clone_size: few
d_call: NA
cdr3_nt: TGCGCCAGCAGTCAGGGACGGGAGCTGTTTTTT
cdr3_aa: CASSQGRELFF

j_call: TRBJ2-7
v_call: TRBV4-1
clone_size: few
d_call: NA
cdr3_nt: TGCGCCAGCAGCCGCGAGCCAGGGAACACCTACGAGCAGTACTTC
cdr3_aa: CASSREPGNTYEQYF

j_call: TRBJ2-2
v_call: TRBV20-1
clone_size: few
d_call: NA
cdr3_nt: TGCAGTGCTAGAGAGGTGGGGGCCGGGGAGCTGTTTTTT
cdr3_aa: CSAREVGAGELFF

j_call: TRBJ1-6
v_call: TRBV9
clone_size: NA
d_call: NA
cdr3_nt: TGTGCCAGCAGCGTAGTCCCCCTGAGTAATTCACCCCTCCACTTT
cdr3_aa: CASSVVPLSNSPLHF

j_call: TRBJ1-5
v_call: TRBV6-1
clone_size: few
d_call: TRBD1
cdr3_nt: TGTGCCAGCAGGGGACAGGGGGGAGGCAATCAGCCCCAGCATTTT
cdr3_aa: CASRGQGGGNQPQHF

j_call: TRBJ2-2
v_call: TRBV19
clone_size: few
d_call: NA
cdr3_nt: TGTGCCAGTGCTGAGACTAGTAACACCGGGGAGCTGTTTTTT
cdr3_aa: CASAETSNTGELFF

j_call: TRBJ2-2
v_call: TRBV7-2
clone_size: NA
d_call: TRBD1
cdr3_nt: TGTGCCAGCAGCCCGGACAGGCTGCTCACCGGGGAGCTGTTTTTT
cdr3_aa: CASSPDRLLTGELFF

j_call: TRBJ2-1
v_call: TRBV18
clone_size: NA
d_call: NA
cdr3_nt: TGTGCCAGCTCCCCCGCCGTCGGATACAACAATGAGCAGTTCTTC
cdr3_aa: CASSPAVGYNNEQFF

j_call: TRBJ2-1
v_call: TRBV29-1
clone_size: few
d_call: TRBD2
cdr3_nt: TGCAGTCGGATTAGCGGGGGGACCAGCAATGAGCAGTTCTTC
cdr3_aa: CSRISGGTSNEQFF

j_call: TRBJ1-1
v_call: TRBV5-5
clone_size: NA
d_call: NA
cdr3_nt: TGTGCCAGCAGCGCGGACGCTGAAGCTTTCTTT
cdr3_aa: CASSADAEAFF

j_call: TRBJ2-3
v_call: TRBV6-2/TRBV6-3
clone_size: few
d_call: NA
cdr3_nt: TGTGCCAGCCGCAACGAGGGGACTAGCACAGATACGCAGTATTTT
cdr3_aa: CASRNEGTSTDTQYF

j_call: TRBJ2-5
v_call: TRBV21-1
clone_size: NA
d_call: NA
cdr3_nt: TGTGCGCACGAAACCCCGTACCAAGAGACCCAGTACTTC
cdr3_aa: CAHETPYQETQYF

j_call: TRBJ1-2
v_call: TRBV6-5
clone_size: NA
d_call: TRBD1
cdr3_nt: TGTGCCAGCAGTTACCGGACAGGATATGGCTACACCTTC
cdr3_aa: CASSYRTGYGYTF

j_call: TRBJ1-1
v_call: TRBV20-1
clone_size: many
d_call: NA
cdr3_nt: TGCAGTGCCCCGACCCCAACAGGGTTCACTGAAGCTTTCTTT
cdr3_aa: CSAPTPTGFTEAFF

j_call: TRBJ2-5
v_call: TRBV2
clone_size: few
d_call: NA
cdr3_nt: TGTGCCAGCAGTGTTTCTGCCGGGTTTCGTGCCCAGTACTTC
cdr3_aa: CASSVSAGFRAQYF

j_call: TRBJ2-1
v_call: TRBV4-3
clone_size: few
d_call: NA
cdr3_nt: TGCGCCAGCAGCCAACCCGGGTCCTACAATGAGCAGTTCTTC
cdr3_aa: CASSQPGSYNEQFF

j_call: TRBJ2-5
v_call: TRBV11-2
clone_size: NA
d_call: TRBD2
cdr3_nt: TGTGCCAGCAGCTCAGCGGGGATTGAGACCCAGTACTTC
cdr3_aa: CASSSAGIETQYF

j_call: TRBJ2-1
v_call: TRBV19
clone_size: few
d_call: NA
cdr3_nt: TGTGCCAGCCGCGCCCCTGGGGGTCGGCAGTTCTTC
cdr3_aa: CASRAPGGRQFF

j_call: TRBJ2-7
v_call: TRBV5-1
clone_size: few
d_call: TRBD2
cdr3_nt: TGCGCCAGCAGCTTGGCTCCTAGCGGGGGGGAGATCTACGAGCAGTACTTC
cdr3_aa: CASSLAPSGGEIYEQYF

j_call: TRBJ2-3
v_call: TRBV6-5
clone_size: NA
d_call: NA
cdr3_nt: TGTGCCAGCAGAACGGGACCCCCCCGGGCAGATACGCAGTATTTT
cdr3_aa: CASRTGPPRADTQYF

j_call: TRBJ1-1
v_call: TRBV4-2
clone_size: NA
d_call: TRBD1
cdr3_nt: TGTGCCAGCAGCCAAAAGGGGGCGCATGGGGGCACTGAAGCTTTCTTT
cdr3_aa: CASSQKGAHGGTEAFF

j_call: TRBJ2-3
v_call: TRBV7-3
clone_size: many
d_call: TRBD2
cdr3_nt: TGTGCCAGCAGCCTGAGACTAGCGGGTGGTGATACGCAGTATTTT
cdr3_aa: CASSLRLAGGDTQYF

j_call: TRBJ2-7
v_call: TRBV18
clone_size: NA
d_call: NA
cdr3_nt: TGTGCCATCTCATCTCCCCTTGCCTACGAGCAGTACTTC
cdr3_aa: CAISSPLAYEQYF

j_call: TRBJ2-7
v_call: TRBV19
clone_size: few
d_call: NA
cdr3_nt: TGTGCCAGTAGTATAGGCGGAGTCTCCTACGAGCAGTACTTC
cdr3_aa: CASSIGGVSYEQYF

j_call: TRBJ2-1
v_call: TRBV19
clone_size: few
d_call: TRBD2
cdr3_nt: TGTGCCAGTGGGCGTAGCGGGACCTACAATGAGCAGTTCTTC
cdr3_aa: CASGRSGTYNEQFF

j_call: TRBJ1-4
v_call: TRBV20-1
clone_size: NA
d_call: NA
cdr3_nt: TGCAGTGCTATCGGTCAGGGGACAACTAATGAAAAACTGTTTTTT
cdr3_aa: CSAIGQGTTNEKLFF

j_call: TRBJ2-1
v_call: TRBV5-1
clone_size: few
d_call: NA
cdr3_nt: TGCGCCAGCAGCTTTTACCCAGGGGAAAATAAGTTCTTC
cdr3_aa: CASSFYPGENKFF

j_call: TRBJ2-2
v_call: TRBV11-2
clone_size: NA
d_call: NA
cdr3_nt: TGTGCCAGCAGCTTAATTGCGAACACCGGGGAGCTGTTTTTT
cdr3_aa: CASSLIANTGELFF

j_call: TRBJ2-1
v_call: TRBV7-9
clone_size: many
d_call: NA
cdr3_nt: TGTGCCAGCAGCTTCTACCGGAGTAGTTCCCACAATGAGCAGTTCTTC
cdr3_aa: CASSFYRSSSHNEQFF